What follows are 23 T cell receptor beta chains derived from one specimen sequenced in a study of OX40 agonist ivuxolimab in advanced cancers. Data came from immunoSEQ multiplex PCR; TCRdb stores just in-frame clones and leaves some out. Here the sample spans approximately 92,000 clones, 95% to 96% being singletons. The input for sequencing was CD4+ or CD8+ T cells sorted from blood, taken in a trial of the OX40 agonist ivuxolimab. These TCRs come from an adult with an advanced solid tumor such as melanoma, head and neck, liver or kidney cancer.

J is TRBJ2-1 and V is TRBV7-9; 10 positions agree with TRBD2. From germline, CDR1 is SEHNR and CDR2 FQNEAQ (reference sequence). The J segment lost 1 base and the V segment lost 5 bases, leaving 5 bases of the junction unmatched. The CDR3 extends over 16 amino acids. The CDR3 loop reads CASSVGLAVSYNEQFF. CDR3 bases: TGTGCCAGCAGCGTTGGACTAGCGGTTTCCTACAATGAGCAGTTCTTC.

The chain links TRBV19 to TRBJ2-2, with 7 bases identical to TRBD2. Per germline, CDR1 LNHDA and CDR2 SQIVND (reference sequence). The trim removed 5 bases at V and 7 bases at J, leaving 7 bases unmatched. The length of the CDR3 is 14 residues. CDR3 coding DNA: TGTGCCAGTAGTTTCGGACTAGAAGTCGGGGAGCTGTTTTTT. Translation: CASSFGLEVGELFF.

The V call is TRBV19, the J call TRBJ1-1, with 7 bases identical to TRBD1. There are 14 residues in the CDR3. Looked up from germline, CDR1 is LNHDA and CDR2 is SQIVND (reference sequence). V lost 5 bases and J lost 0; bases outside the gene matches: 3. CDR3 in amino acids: CASSLQGLNTEAFF. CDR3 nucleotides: TGTGCCAGTAGTCTACAGGGGTTGAACACTGAAGCTTTCTTT.

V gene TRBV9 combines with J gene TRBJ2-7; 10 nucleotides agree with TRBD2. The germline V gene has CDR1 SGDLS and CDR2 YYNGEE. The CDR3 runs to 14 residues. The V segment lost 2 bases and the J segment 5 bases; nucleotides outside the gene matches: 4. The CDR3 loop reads CASSVASGSDEQYF. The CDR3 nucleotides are TGTGCCAGCAGCGTTGCTAGCGGGAGCGACGAGCAGTACTTC. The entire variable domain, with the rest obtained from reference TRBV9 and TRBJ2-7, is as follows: DSGVTQTPKHLITATGQRVTLRCSPRSGDLSVYWYQQSLDQGLQFLIQYYNGEERAKGNILERFSAQQFPDLHSELNLSSLELGDSALYFCASSVASGSDEQYFGPGTRLTVT.

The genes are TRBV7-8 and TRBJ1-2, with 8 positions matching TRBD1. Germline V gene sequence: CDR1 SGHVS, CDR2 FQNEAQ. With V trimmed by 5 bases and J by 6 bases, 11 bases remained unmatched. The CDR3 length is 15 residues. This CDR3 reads CASSTHSTGGDGYTF. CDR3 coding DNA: TGTGCCAGCAGCACACACTCTACAGGGGGGGATGGCTACACCTTC.

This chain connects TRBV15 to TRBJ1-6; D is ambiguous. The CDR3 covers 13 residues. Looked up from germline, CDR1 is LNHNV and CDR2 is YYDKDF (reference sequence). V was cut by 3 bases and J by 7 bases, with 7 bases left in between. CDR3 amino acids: CATSRGKNSPLHF. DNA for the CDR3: TGTGCCACCAGCAGGGGGAAGAATTCACCCCTCCACTTT. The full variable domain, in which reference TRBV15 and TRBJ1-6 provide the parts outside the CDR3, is DAMVIQNPRYQVTQFGKPVTLSCSQTLNHNVMYWYQQKSSQAPKLLFHYYDKDFNNEADTPDNFQSRRPNTSFCFLDIRSPGLGDTAMYLCATSRGKNSPLHFGNGTRLTVT.

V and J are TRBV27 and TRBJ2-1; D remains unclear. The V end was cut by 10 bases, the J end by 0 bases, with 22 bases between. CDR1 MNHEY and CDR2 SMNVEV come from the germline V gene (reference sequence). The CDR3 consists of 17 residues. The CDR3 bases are TGTGCCACCCAGACTGGATTAACGACCTCCTCCTACAATGAGCAGTTCTTC. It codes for CATQTGLTTSSYNEQFF.

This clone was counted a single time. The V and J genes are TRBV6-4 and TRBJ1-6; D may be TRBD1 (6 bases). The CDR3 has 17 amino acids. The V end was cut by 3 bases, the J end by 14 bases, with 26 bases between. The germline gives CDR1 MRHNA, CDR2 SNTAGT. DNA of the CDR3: TGTGCCAGCAGTGATTCCGGGGGGGCGTCCTCCGGGGGGTCCCTCCACTTT. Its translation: CASSDSGGASSGGSLHF.

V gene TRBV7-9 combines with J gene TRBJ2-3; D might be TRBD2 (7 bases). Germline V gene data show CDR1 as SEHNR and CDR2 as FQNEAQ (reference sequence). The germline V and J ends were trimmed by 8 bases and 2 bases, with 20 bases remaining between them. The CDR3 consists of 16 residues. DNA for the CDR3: TGTGCCAGCTCCCGGTTCGGCGGGGGCTTCACAGATACGCAGTATTTT. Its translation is CASSRFGGGFTDTQYF.

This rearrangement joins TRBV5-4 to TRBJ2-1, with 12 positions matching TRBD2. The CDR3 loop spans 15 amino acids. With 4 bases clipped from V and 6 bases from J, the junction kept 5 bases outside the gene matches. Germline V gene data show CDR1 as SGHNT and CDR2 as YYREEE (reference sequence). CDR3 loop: CASSLRLAGVNEQFF. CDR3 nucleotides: TGTGCCAGCAGCCTCAGACTAGCGGGAGTCAATGAGCAGTTCTTC.

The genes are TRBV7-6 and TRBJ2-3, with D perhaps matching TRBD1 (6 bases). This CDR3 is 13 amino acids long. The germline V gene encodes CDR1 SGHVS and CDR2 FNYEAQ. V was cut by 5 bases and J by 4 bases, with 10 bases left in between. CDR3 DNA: TGTGCCAGCAGCCTACAGGGATCAGATACGCAGTATTTT. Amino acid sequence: CASSLQGSDTQYF.

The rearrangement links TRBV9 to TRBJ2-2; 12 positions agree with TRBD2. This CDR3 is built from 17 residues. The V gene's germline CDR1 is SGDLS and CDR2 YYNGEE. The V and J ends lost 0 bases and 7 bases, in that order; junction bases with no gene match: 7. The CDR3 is CASSVVPTSGSGGELFF. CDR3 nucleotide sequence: TGTGCCAGCAGCGTAGTCCCGACTAGCGGGAGCGGCGGGGAGCTGTTTTTT.

The CDR3 region is CASSWTSGGEETQYF. The DNA of the CDR3 is TGTGCCAGCAGTTGGACTAGCGGGGGTGAAGAGACCCAGTACTTC. The rearrangement uses TRBV11-2 and TRBJ2-5; 13 positions agree with TRBD2. Germline loops: CDR1 SGHAT, CDR2 FQNNGV. Trimming cost V 6 bases and J 3 bases; bases outside gene matches: 4. This CDR3 region has 15 residues. Combining the CDR3 with reference TRBV11-2 and TRBJ2-5 gives the whole variable domain EAGVAQSPRYKIIEKRQSVAFWCNPISGHATLYWYQQILGQGPKLLIQFQNNGVVDDSQLPKDRFSAERLKGVDSTLKIQPAKLEDSAVYLCASSWTSGGEETQYFGPGTRLLVL.

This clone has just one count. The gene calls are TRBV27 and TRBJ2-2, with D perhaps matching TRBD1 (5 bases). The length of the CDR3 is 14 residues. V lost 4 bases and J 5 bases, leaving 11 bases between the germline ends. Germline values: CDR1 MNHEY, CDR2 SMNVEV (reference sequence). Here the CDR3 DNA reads TGTGCCAGCAGTTGGGGCAGCCTTACCGGGGAGCTGTTTTTT. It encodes CASSWGSLTGELFF.

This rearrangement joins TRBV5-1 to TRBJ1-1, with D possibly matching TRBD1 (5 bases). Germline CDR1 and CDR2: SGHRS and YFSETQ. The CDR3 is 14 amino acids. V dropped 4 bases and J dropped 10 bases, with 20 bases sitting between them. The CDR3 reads CASSLDGTPGVAFF. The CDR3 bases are TGCGCCAGCAGCCTGGACGGCACCCCGGGGGTAGCTTTCTTT.

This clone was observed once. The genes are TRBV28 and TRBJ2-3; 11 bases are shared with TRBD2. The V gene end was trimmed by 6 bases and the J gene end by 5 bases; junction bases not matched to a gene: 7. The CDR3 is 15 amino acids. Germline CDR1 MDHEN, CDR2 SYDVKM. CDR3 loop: CASSQTSGKEDTQYF. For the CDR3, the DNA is TGTGCCAGCAGCCAGACTAGCGGGAAAGAAGATACGCAGTATTTT.

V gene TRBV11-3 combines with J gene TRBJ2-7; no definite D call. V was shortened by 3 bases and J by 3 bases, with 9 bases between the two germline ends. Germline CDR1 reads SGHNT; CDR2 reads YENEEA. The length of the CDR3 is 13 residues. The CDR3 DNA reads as TGTGCCAGCAGCTTTCGGACGGGCTACGAGCAGTACTTC. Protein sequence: CASSFRTGYEQYF.

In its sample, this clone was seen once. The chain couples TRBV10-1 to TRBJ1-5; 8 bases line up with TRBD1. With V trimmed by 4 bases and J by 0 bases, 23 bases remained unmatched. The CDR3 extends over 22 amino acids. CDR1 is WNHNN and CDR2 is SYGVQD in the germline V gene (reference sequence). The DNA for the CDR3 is TGCGCCAGCAGTGTAGGACTAAACAACCACCGGACAGGGCAAGGTAGCAATCAGCCCCAGCATTTT. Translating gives CASSVGLNNHRTGQGSNQPQHF.

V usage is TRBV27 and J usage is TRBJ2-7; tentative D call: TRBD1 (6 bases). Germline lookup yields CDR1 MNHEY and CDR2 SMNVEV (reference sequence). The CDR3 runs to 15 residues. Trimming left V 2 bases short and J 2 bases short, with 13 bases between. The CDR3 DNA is TGTGCCAGCAGTTTAACAGGGCTAGGCGCCTACGAGCAGTACTTC. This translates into CASSLTGLGAYEQYF.

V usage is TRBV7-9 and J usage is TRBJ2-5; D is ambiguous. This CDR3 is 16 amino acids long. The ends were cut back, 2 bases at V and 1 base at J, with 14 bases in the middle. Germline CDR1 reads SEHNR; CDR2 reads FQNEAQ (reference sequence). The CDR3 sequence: CASSLRPGLPQETQYF. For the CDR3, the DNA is TGTGCCAGCAGCTTAAGACCGGGCCTACCCCAAGAGACCCAGTACTTC.

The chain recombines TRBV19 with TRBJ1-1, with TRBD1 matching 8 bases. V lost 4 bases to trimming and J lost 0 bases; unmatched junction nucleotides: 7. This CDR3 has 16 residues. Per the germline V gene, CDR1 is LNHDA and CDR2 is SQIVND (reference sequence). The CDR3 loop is CASSRAGTGLNTEAFF. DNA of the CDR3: TGTGCCAGTAGTAGAGCCGGGACAGGCCTGAACACTGAAGCTTTCTTT.

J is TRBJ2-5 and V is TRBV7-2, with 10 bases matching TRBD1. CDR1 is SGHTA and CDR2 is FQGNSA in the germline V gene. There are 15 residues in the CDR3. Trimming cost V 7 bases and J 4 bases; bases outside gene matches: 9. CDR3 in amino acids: CASTGGDRGIETQYF. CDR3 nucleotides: TGTGCCAGCACCGGCGGGGACAGGGGAATAGAGACCCAGTACTTC. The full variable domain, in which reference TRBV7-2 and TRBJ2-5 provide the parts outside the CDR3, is GAGVSQSPSNKVTEKGKDVELRCDPISGHTALYWYRQSLGQGLEFLIYFQGNSAPDKSGLPSDRFSAERTGGSVSTLTIQRTQQEDSAVYLCASTGGDRGIETQYFGPGTRLLVL.

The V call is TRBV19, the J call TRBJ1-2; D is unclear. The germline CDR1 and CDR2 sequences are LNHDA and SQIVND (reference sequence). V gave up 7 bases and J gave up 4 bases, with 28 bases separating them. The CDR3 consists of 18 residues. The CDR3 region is CASTAWEGATFGLYGYTF. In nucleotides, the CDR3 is TGTGCCAGTACCGCCTGGGAGGGTGCGACCTTCGGGCTCTATGGCTACACCTTC.